This T cell receptor (beta chain) was found in a study of cytomegalovirus exposure and HLA in healthy donors. This clone has a handful of counts. Profiled with immunoSEQ multiplex PCR; TCRdb holds only in-frame clones, not every one. The sample shows 250,000 to 400,000 clones, around 90% of them seen only once. The germline gives CDR1 SGHRS, CDR2 YFSETQ. With 0 bases clipped from V and 4 bases from J, the junction kept 11 bases outside the gene matches. The CDR3 consists of 18 residues. What was sequenced was PBMCs. V and J are TRBV5-1 and TRBJ1-3; 9 bases fit TRBD1. This clonotype originated in a man between 25 and 39 years old in good health and CMV-seronegative. The CDR3 nucleotides are TGCGCCAGCAGCTTGGTTGGAGGGCCCGGGACAGGGGGAAACACCATATATTTT. Encoded protein: CASSLVGGPGTGGNTIYF.